The clone carrying this TCR beta chain was found a few times. No antigen is known for it. The entry originates in a study of T cells in Graves' hyperthyroidism and ophthalmopathy. Findings and limits, study-wide: Blood also showed most of the thyroid clonotypes that were expanded above 0.001. Ophthalmopathy could be told apart from stable hyperthyroidism with a 13 V-J model. The model forecast ophthalmopathy, anticipating it by a median roughly 6 months before onset.

The definition of stable Graves' hyperthyroidism was no ophthalmopathy progression within 18 months. It was RNA transcripts that yielded the amplified TCR beta CDR3 regions. With the HTBI primer set, the TCR CDR3 went through a first round of RT-PCR. Each CDR3 protein gets one entry after TCRdb re-called the multiplex PCR reads with MiXCR. The sample includes a few hundred thousand distinct CDR3 sequences, approximately 14% of them seen just once. The V end lost 0 bases, the J end lost 5 bases, and 23 bases lay between the germline ends. The CDR3 has 19 residues. From germline, CDR1 is MNHNS and CDR2 SASEGT.

V and J are TRBV6-1 and TRBJ2-1; tentatively, D is TRBD1 (5 bases). Sequenced: blood. The clonotype originates from a woman aged 25 to 45 with Graves' hyperthyroidism. CDR3 protein: CASSEARVVWGSRNNEQFF. Written as DNA, the CDR3 is TGTGCCAGCAGTGAAGCGCGTGTCGTATGGGGCTCTAGGAACAATGAGCAGTTCTTC.